This T cell receptor (beta chain) originates from a study of blood T cell repertoires in COVID-19. This table comes from immunoSEQ multiplex PCR, and its TCRdb copy is limited to in-frame clones, with some not included. The profile covers 55,000 to 80,000 clones, with around 87% appearing a single time and roughly 1% taken by the ten largest. J gave up 4 bases and V 2 bases, and 7 bases lay outside the gene matches. CDR1 is SGHRS, CDR2 YFSETQ, per germline. The length of the CDR3 is 16 residues. V usage is TRBV5-1 and J usage is TRBJ1-2; TRBD1 aligns across 11 bases. Sequencing was carried out using peripheral blood. This TCR came from an older man with acute or convalescent COVID-19. CDR3 nucleotides: TGCGCCAGCAGCTTCGGACAGGGGGCCCGGGGCTATGGCTACACCTTC. Protein: CASSFGQGARGYGYTF.